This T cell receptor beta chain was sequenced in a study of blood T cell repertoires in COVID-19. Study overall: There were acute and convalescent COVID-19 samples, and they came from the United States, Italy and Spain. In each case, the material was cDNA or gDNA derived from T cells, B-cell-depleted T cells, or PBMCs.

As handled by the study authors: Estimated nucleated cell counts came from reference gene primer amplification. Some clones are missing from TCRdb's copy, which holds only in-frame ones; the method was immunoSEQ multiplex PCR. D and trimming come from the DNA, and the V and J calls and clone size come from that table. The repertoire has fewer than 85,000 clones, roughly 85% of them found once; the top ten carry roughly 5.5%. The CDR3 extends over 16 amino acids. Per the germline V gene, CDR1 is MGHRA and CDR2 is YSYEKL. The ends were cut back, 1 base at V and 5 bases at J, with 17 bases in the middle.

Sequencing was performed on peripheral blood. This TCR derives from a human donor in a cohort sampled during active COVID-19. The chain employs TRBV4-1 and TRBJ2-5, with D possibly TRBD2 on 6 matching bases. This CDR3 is CASSQVGEVVKETQYF. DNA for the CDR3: TGCGCCAGCAGCCAAGTCGGGGAGGTGGTAAAGGAGACCCAGTACTTC.